Listed below are T cell receptor beta chains from one sample, sequenced in a study of OX40 agonist ivuxolimab in advanced cancers. Sequencing used immunoSEQ multiplex PCR; TCRdb keeps in-frame clones, though not all of them. The repertoire consists of over 35,000 clones, with more than 70% occurring once and the leading ten covering 21%. The input for sequencing was CD4+ or CD8+ T cells sorted from blood, taken in a trial of the OX40 agonist ivuxolimab. These receptor sequences come from an adult with an advanced solid tumor such as melanoma, head and neck, liver or kidney cancer. The CDR3 runs from the conserved cysteine through the conserved F or W. The D gene is left open where the match is weak. Size is stated for part of the rows, as once, few or many counts, or as a class when the clone is expanded.

V gene: TRBV5-4
J gene: TRBJ2-7
D gene: NA
clone size: NA
CDR3 length: 13
CDR3 DNA: TGTGCCAGCAGCTTGGTAGGGGAGTACGAGCAGTACTTC
CDR3 protein: CASSLVGEYEQYF

V gene: TRBV5-6
J gene: TRBJ2-4
D gene: TRBD2
clone size: once
CDR3 length: 15
CDR3 DNA: TGTGCCAGCAGCCGGGGGGTGGAGGGCAAAAACATTCAGTACTTC
CDR3 protein: CASSRGVEGKNIQYF

V gene: TRBV4-3
J gene: TRBJ1-5
D gene: NA
clone size: NA
CDR3 length: 15
CDR3 DNA: TGCGCCAGCAGCCAAGTACAGGGTTCAGGTCAGCCCCAGCATTTT
CDR3 protein: CASSQVQGSGQPQHF

V gene: TRBV7-2
J gene: TRBJ2-7
D gene: NA
clone size: NA
CDR3 length: 13
CDR3 DNA: TGTGCCAGCAGTCTCGGTAGGGGGTACGAGCAGTACTTC
CDR3 protein: CASSLGRGYEQYF

V gene: TRBV5-6
J gene: TRBJ1-5
D gene: NA
clone size: NA
CDR3 length: 14
CDR3 DNA: TGTGCCAGCAGCTTCTCAGGGCGTGGGCAGCCCCAGCATTTT
CDR3 protein: CASSFSGRGQPQHF

V gene: TRBV27
J gene: TRBJ2-3
D gene: NA
clone size: once
CDR3 length: 14
CDR3 DNA: TGTGCCAGCAGTTTATTGGGGACCACAGATACGCAGTATTTT
CDR3 protein: CASSLLGTTDTQYF

V gene: TRBV19
J gene: TRBJ2-2
D gene: NA
clone size: NA
CDR3 length: 15
CDR3 DNA: TGTGCCAGTAGTATACCTTTCGTGAACACCGGGGAGCTGTTTTTT
CDR3 protein: CASSIPFVNTGELFF

V gene: TRBV7-2
J gene: TRBJ2-7
D gene: NA
clone size: NA
CDR3 length: 13
CDR3 DNA: TGTGCCAGCAGCCCAACAGTGTCCTACGAGCAGTACTTC
CDR3 protein: CASSPTVSYEQYF

V gene: TRBV9
J gene: TRBJ2-1
D gene: NA
clone size: NA
CDR3 length: 14
CDR3 DNA: TGTGCCAGCAGCGGGATAAGCAGGGGTAATGAGCAGTTCTTC
CDR3 protein: CASSGISRGNEQFF

V gene: TRBV7-8
J gene: TRBJ2-3
D gene: NA
clone size: NA
CDR3 length: 17
CDR3 DNA: TGTGCCAGCAGCTTAGCCAGAAACATTCCCGGCACAGATACGCAGTATTTT
CDR3 protein: CASSLARNIPGTDTQYF

V gene: TRBV9
J gene: TRBJ2-5
D gene: NA
clone size: NA
CDR3 length: 14
CDR3 DNA: TGTGCCAGCAGCGTAGGGGCCGAGGGCGAGACCCAGTACTTC
CDR3 protein: CASSVGAEGETQYF

V gene: TRBV2
J gene: TRBJ1-1
D gene: TRBD1
clone size: NA
CDR3 length: 17
CDR3 DNA: TGTGCCAGCAGCGACCGAGGGACAGGGGTTAGATACACTGAAGCTTTCTTT
CDR3 protein: CASSDRGTGVRYTEAFF

V gene: TRBV18
J gene: TRBJ1-2
D gene: NA
clone size: NA
CDR3 length: 15
CDR3 DNA: TGTGCCAGCTCACCGCGAGGCAGGGAGTTTAATGGCTACACCTTC
CDR3 protein: CASSPRGREFNGYTF

V gene: TRBV9
J gene: TRBJ2-1
D gene: TRBD2
clone size: NA
CDR3 length: 16
CDR3 DNA: TGTGCCAGCAGCGCCTCCCCGGCGCGGGGGGGCGATGAGCAGTTCTTC
CDR3 protein: CASSASPARGGDEQFF

V gene: TRBV28
J gene: TRBJ2-7
D gene: NA
clone size: NA
CDR3 length: 14
CDR3 DNA: TGTGCCAGCAGTTTAAGGGTTAGGGGCTACGAGCAGTACTTC
CDR3 protein: CASSLRVRGYEQYF

V gene: TRBV9
J gene: TRBJ2-2
D gene: NA
clone size: NA
CDR3 length: 14
CDR3 DNA: TGTGCCAGCAGCTCCTCAGGATTCACCGGGGAGCTGTTTTTT
CDR3 protein: CASSSSGFTGELFF

V gene: TRBV11-2
J gene: TRBJ2-1
D gene: TRBD1
clone size: NA
CDR3 length: 15
CDR3 DNA: TGTGCCAGCAGCCCGGGACAGGTCCTCCCCAATGAGCAGTTCTTC
CDR3 protein: CASSPGQVLPNEQFF